A selection of T cell receptor beta chains follows, all from one sample in a study of blood T cell repertoires in COVID-19. Clones were read by immunoSEQ multiplex PCR, and TCRdb kept only the in-frame ones, dropping some. The sample carries about 100,000 clones, roughly 92% recorded once. Sequenced: peripheral blood. These receptor sequences come from a man between 65 and 79 years old with acute or convalescent COVID-19. The CDR3 runs from the conserved cysteine through the conserved F or W. Fields, in order: clone size, V gene, D gene, J gene, CDR3 protein, CDR3 DNA. The D gene is left open where the match is weak. Not every row has a clone size; where given, it reads once, few, many or a size class.

.	TRBV5-1	TRBD1	TRBJ2-1	CAGETGTGSNEQFF	TGCGCCGGAGAGACCGGGACAGGGTCCAATGAGCAGTTCTTC
once	TRBV12-3/TRBV12-4	.	TRBJ2-5	CASSYFTATQYF	TGTGCCAGCAGCTACTTTACCGCGACCCAGTACTTC
.	TRBV28	.	TRBJ2-7	CASSRISGTYEQYF	TGTGCCAGCAGTCGAATTAGCGGTACCTACGAGCAGTACTTC
.	TRBV6-5	TRBD2	TRBJ2-7	CASKYEGGPYEQYF	TGTGCCAGCAAGTATGAGGGAGGGCCCTACGAGCAGTACTTC
once	TRBV6-1	TRBD1	TRBJ1-2	CASSEPRTGWAYGYTF	TGTGCCAGCAGTGAACCCCGGACAGGGTGGGCCTATGGCTACACCTTC
few	TRBV7-9	TRBD2	TRBJ2-7	CASRPLGTRVHEQYF	TGTGCCAGCAGACCGCTCGGGACTAGAGTACACGAGCAGTACTTC
.	TRBV6-6	.	TRBJ2-7	CASSPGSLEQYF	TGTGCCAGCAGTCCGGGGTCCCTCGAGCAGTACTTC
.	TRBV2	TRBD1	TRBJ2-7	CASRGQVVSYEQYF	TGTGCCAGCAGGGGACAGGTCGTCTCCTACGAGCAGTACTTC
.	TRBV21-1	.	TRBJ2-7	CASAGRGYEQYF	TGTGCCAGCGCGGGACGGGGTTACGAGCAGTACTTC
.	TRBV5-6	.	TRBJ1-6	CASSPGGGTSSYNSPLHF	TGTGCCAGCAGCCCGGGGGGTGGAACGAGCTCCTATAATTCACCCCTCCACTTT
few	TRBV27	.	TRBJ1-3	CASGTGGNTIYF	TGTGCCAGCGGTACCGGTGGAAACACCATATATTTT
.	TRBV10-3	TRBD1	TRBJ1-3	CAISSRQGRAGNTIYF	TGTGCCATCAGCTCGAGACAGGGAAGGGCTGGAAACACCATATATTTT
.	TRBV27	TRBD2	TRBJ2-1	CASSPEREGTYNEQFF	TGTGCCAGCAGCCCCGAGCGGGAGGGTACCTACAATGAGCAGTTCTTC